The T cell receptor beta chain described here comes from a study of blood T cell repertoires in COVID-19. Study summary: PBMCs, B-cell-depleted T cells, or T cells provided the cDNA or gDNA that made up the material.

TCRdb's copy holds only in-frame clones and misses some; the assay was immunoSEQ multiplex PCR. The sample has about 80,000 clones, roughly 87% seen once; the top ten hold around 12%. The ends lost 3 bases at V and 7 bases at J; junction bases unmatched: 12. The CDR3 runs to 17 residues. The germline CDR1 and CDR2 sequences are LGHDT and YNNKEL (reference sequence). The genes are TRBV3-1 (or the pseudogene TRBV3-2) and TRBJ2-3; 11 bases agree with TRBD2. The TCR was taken from a man aged 80 or over with acute or convalescent COVID-19. Specimen: peripheral blood. CDR3 DNA: TGTGCCAGCAGCCAGGAGGGTCGGCTAGCGGGGGGTTATACGCAGTATTTT. It yields the protein CASSQEGRLAGGYTQYF.